These 23 T cell receptor beta chains were sequenced from one sample in a study of blood T cell repertoires in COVID-19. Profiling relied on immunoSEQ multiplex PCR, and the TCRdb table lists in-frame clones only, not all of them. The data show around 200,000 clones, with roughly nine tenths seen just once and more than 20% held by the top ten. Input material: peripheral blood. The receptor source for this set is a man in his sixties or seventies with active or convalescent COVID-19.

This clone occurred a few times. The genes are TRBV7-2 and TRBJ1-1; D remains unclear. Germline loops: CDR1 SGHTA, CDR2 FQGNSA. The CDR3 runs to 13 residues. Trimming pared 5 bases from V and 4 bases from J, leaving 11 bases between. CDR3 sequence (DNA): TGTGCCAGCAGCAATGAGGGTAGCACTGAAGCTTTCTTT. It encodes CASSNEGSTEAFF.

The chain uses TRBV18 and TRBJ1-1; a weak D match, TRBD1 (5 bases). The CDR3 has 14 amino acids. CDR1 is KGHSH, CDR2 LQKENI, per germline. Trimming pared 3 bases from V and 6 bases from J, leaving 14 bases between. The CDR3 sequence: CASSPPGVGPEAFF. In nucleotides, the CDR3 is TGTGCCAGCTCACCTCCGGGGGTGGGACCTGAAGCTTTCTTT.

On this clone itself: The same CDR3 arises from other DNA sequences in this sample as well. The chain has TRBV2 and TRBJ2-2, with a possible D match to TRBD1 (5 bases). In germline, CDR1 is SNHLY, CDR2 FYNNEI. The CDR3 has 14 amino acids. V dropped 3 bases and J dropped 0 bases, with 5 bases sitting between them. CDR3 bases: TGTGCCAGCAGTGACAGGGCGAACACCGGGGAGCTGTTTTTT. Translation gives CASSDRANTGELFF. Full variable domain (outside the CDR3, taken from reference TRBV2 and TRBJ2-2): EPEVTQTPSHQVTQMGQEVILRCVPISNHLYFYWYRQILGQKVEFLVSFYNNEISEKSEIFDDQFSVERPDGSNFTLKIRSTKLEDSAMYFCASSDRANTGELFFGEGSRLTVL.

The chain employs TRBV6-2 or TRBV6-3 and TRBJ2-2, with D possibly TRBD1 on 5 matching bases. Germline V gives CDR1 MNHEY, CDR2 SVGEGT. The ends were cut back, 1 base at V and 8 bases at J, with 14 bases in the middle. The CDR3 is 15 amino acids. CDR3 loop: CASSYFQGNPGELFF. The CDR3 nucleotides are TGTGCCAGCAGTTACTTCCAGGGAAACCCAGGGGAGCTGTTTTTT.

This clone was detected once. Distinct nucleotide sequences in the sample also encode this CDR3. The chain joins TRBV28 to TRBJ2-7; TRBD1 agrees at 8 bases. V gave up 6 bases and J gave up 1 base; unmatched junction bases: 8. This CDR3 comprises 15 residues. Germline V lookup: CDR1 MDHEN, CDR2 SYDVKM. CDR3 bases: TGTGCCAGCAGCCTCCCCGGGACAGGATCCTACGAGCAGTACTTC. Amino acids: CASSLPGTGSYEQYF. Full variable domain (missing parts from reference TRBV28 and TRBJ2-7): DVKVTQSSRYLVKRTGEKVFLECVQDMDHENMFWYRQDPGLGLRLIYFSYDVKMKEKGDIPEGYSVSREKKERFSLILESASTNQTSMYLCASSLPGTGSYEQYFGPGTRLTVT.

CDR3 DNA: TGTGCCAGCAGTTACTCCACAGGGGGTATCTATGGCTACACCTTC. Translating gives CASSYSTGGIYGYTF. The chain uses TRBV6-2 or TRBV6-3 and TRBJ1-2; 8 bases fit TRBD1. This CDR3 has 15 amino acids. Germline CDR1 reads MNHEY; CDR2 reads SVGEGT. V shed 0 bases and J 4 bases; nucleotides not matched to a gene: 4.

This chain connects TRBV11-2 to TRBJ1-1; no clear D. The germline gives CDR1 SGHAT, CDR2 FQNNGV. The ends were cut back, 1 base at V and 9 bases at J, with 6 bases in the middle. This CDR3 is 11 amino acids long. CDR3 region: CASSLGSKAFF. The CDR3 nucleotides read TGTGCCAGCAGCTTAGGGTCTAAAGCTTTCTTT.

As to this clone: The sample contains more than one DNA sequence encoding this CDR3. The chain has TRBV14 and TRBJ2-2, with 9 bases lining up with TRBD2. Germline values: CDR1 SGHDN, CDR2 FVKESK. V was clipped by 0 bases and J by 5 bases; unmatched bases: 7. There are 17 residues in the CDR3. The CDR3 DNA is TGTGCCAGCAGCCAAGATCCTGGACTAGCGAGGACCGGGGAGCTGTTTTTT. Amino acid sequence: CASSQDPGLARTGELFF.

There are a few counts of this clone. The chain's CDR3 is CASSSPAESTGRGYTF. CDR3 nucleotide sequence: TGTGCCAGCAGTTCCCCCGCTGAGTCCACCGGGAGAGGCTACACCTTC. The rearrangement uses TRBV28 and TRBJ1-2; D uncertain. Germline V lookup: CDR1 MDHEN, CDR2 SYDVKM. The V gene lost 4 bases and the J gene lost 8 bases, with 23 bases spanning the gap. This CDR3 region has 16 residues.

Here the CDR3 reads CATRLEGHVEAFF. In DNA, the CDR3 is TGCGCCACCCGGCTGGAGGGGCACGTTGAAGCTTTCTTT. The V call is TRBV5-1, the J call TRBJ1-1, with D perhaps TRBD1 (5 bases). CDR1 is SGHRS, CDR2 YFSETQ, per germline. V gave up 9 bases and J gave up 7 bases, with 19 bases separating them. The length of the CDR3 is 13 residues.

The CDR3 sequence is CASSNRDIRGEKLFF. The DNA for the CDR3 is TGTGCCAGCAGTAACCGGGACATTCGGGGTGAAAAACTGTTTTTT. The chain links TRBV6-5 to TRBJ1-4; maybe TRBD1 (6 bases). The CDR3 is 15 amino acids. From germline, CDR1 is MNHEY and CDR2 SVGAGI. Trimming shortened V by 5 bases and J by 7 bases, and 17 bases separated the two germline ends.

The chain carries TRBV29-1 and TRBJ2-1, with D maybe TRBD1 (5 bases). Germline CDR1 reads SQVTM; CDR2 reads ANQGSEA. The CDR3 is made up of 14 amino acids. The germline V and J ends were trimmed by 3 bases and 4 bases, with 13 bases remaining between them. The CDR3 region is CSVEAAGQYNEQFF. The CDR3 nucleotides are TGCAGCGTTGAGGCGGCAGGGCAATACAATGAGCAGTTCTTC.

This clone was counted only a few times. The rearrangement uses TRBV30 and TRBJ2-2, with D perhaps matching TRBD1 (5 bases). The length of the CDR3 is 12 residues. In germline, CDR1 is GTSNPN, CDR2 SVGIG (reference sequence). Trimming took 2 bases from V and 4 from J, leaving 5 bases between them. The CDR3 is CAWSTGTGELFF. DNA for the CDR3: TGTGCCTGGAGTACAGGCACCGGGGAGCTGTTTTTT.

The chain couples TRBV29-1 to TRBJ2-1; 10 bases map to TRBD1. Germline CDR1 and CDR2: SQVTM and ANQGSEA. CDR3 length equals 12 residues. CDR3 sequence reads: CKVGQGGLEQFF. Written as DNA, the CDR3 is TGCAAGGTCGGACAGGGGGGTTTGGAGCAGTTCTTC.

The V call is TRBV28, the J call TRBJ1-2, with TRBD1 as a possible D gene (5 bases). Trimming shortened V by 5 bases and J by 10 bases, and 17 bases separated the two germline ends. Germline V gives CDR1 MDHEN, CDR2 SYDVKM. This CDR3 is built from 13 residues. The chain's CDR3 is CASSTSRGGTYTF. The CDR3 DNA follows: TGTGCCAGCAGTACGTCCCGCGGGGGGACCTACACCTTC.

The chain uses TRBV28 and TRBJ1-6; TRBD1 matches at 8 bases. V was clipped by 5 bases and J by 7 bases; unmatched bases: 4. The CDR3 is 14 amino acids. Germline CDR1 reads MDHEN; CDR2 reads SYDVKM. In DNA, the CDR3 is TGTGCCAGCAGTCCCGGGACAGGAAATTCACCCCTCCACTTT. Its translation: CASSPGTGNSPLHF.

The rearrangement uses TRBV27 and TRBJ1-5; D is unresolved. CDR1 and CDR2 (germline): MNHEY, SMNVEV (reference sequence). The germline V and J ends were trimmed by 2 bases and 8 bases, with 13 bases remaining between them. CDR3 size: 14 residues. CDR3 nucleotide sequence: TGTGCCAGCAGTTTAGGAGGACCTGAGGAGCCCCAGCATTTT. This gives the protein CASSLGGPEEPQHF.

In regard to this clone: The sample has other DNA sequences that encode this CDR3 too. This chain uses TRBV11-2 with TRBJ1-1, with D unresolved. The CDR3 extends over 14 amino acids. Trimming took 1 base from V and 1 from J, leaving 7 bases between them. CDR1 and CDR2 from the germline V gene are SGHAT and FQNNGV. DNA of the CDR3: TGTGCCAGCAGCTTAGGGGCCAGGAACACTGAAGCTTTCTTT. Its protein product is CASSLGARNTEAFF. The variable domain in full, with the rest retrieved from reference TRBV11-2 and TRBJ1-1, is EAGVAQSPRYKIIEKRQSVAFWCNPISGHATLYWYQQILGQGPKLLIQFQNNGVVDDSQLPKDRFSAERLKGVDSTLKIQPAKLEDSAVYLCASSLGARNTEAFFGQGTRLTVV.

As for this clone: The same CDR3 also results from other DNA sequences found in this sample. The genes are TRBV9 and TRBJ2-7, with 7 bases fitting TRBD1. CDR1 SGDLS and CDR2 YYNGEE come from the germline V gene. Germline trimming cut 0 bases from V and 4 bases from J; bases unmatched to any gene: 4. The CDR3 contains 14 residues. This CDR3 is CASSVGSGGYEQYF. The CDR3 DNA is TGTGCCAGCAGCGTAGGTTCAGGGGGTTACGAGCAGTACTTC.

The J gene is TRBJ1-5, the V gene TRBV6-2 or TRBV6-3, with D perhaps TRBD1 (6 bases). Trimming stripped 6 bases from V and 4 bases from J, with 10 bases between. Germline V gene lookup returns CDR1 MNHEY and CDR2 SVGEGT. The CDR3 runs 13 residues. In DNA form, the CDR3 reads TGTGCCAGCAGCTGGACAGAGAATCAGCCCCAGCATTTT. This gives the protein CASSWTENQPQHF.

This clone was seen a few times. This chain links TRBV14 with TRBJ2-5; the D gene is possibly TRBD2 (6 bases). The CDR3 totals 15 residues. The germline V gene encodes CDR1 SGHDN and CDR2 FVKESK. V was pared by 4 bases and J by 5 bases, with 17 bases between. DNA of the CDR3: TGTGCCAGCAGCCCTACCCTTGGGGGGTCGGAGACCCAGTACTTC. It codes for CASSPTLGGSETQYF.

This sequence joins TRBV5-1 and TRBJ1-1; D remains unclear. The CDR3 runs 13 residues. The V end was cut by 3 bases, the J end by 1 base, with 7 bases between. The V gene's germline CDR1 is SGHRS and CDR2 YFSETQ. CDR3 DNA: TGCGCCAGCAGCTCCCAGTCGAACACTGAAGCTTTCTTT. It encodes CASSSQSNTEAFF.

The table lists this clone with a few counts. Here the CDR3 DNA reads TGCGCCAGCAGCTTGACAGGCGGTAATGAGCAGTTCTTC. This gives the protein CASSLTGGNEQFF. The genes are TRBV5-1 and TRBJ2-1; tentative D call: TRBD1 (5 bases). The ends were cut back, 1 base at V and 7 bases at J, with 9 bases in the middle. Looked up from germline, CDR1 is SGHRS and CDR2 is YFSETQ. The CDR3 has 13 residues. The whole variable domain, remainder taken from reference TRBV5-1 and TRBJ2-1, is KAGVTQTPRYLIKTRGQQVTLSCSPISGHRSVSWYQQTPGQGLQFLFEYFSETQRNKGNFPGRFSGRQFSNSRSEMNVSTLELGDSALYLCASSLTGGNEQFFGPGTRLTVL.